A single sample is the source of the 7 T cell receptor beta chains below, sequenced in a study of blood T cells in healthy people across ages. Next came a second PCR, run for about 6 to 11 cycles, which used a sample-barcoded 5' primer along with a J-beta primer mix. TCRdb re-derived calls from the 5' RACE reads in MiXCR, one entry per CDR3 protein. The data contain around 990,000 distinct CDR3 sequences, about 25% of them singletons. These data were likewise used in another study, on T cells of mothers and their children.

The sample was blood. All receptors come from a girl aged 2-9 years in good health.

This chain connects TRBV4-2 to TRBJ1-2; D is possibly TRBD1 (5 bases). CDR1 is LGHNA and CDR2 is YNFKEQ in the germline V gene. Trimming took 3 bases from V and 2 from J, leaving 22 bases between them. The CDR3 has 18 amino acids. This CDR3 reads CASSQRNSPPEGNYGYTF. As DNA, the CDR3 is TGTGCCAGCAGCCAGCGCAATTCCCCGCCGGAGGGGAACTATGGCTACACCTTC.

This clonotype appeared many times. The V and J genes are TRBV20-1 and TRBJ2-3, with 10 positions matching TRBD2. Germline V gene data show CDR1 as DFQATT and CDR2 as SNEGSKA (reference sequence). The ends lost 5 bases at V and 1 base at J; junction bases unmatched: 0. This CDR3 is 13 amino acids long. The CDR3 spells CSALAGGTDTQYF. The DNA for the CDR3 is TGCAGTGCTCTAGCGGGGGGCACAGATACGCAGTATTTT.

V gene TRBV12-3 or TRBV12-4 combines with J gene TRBJ1-4; D gene unclear. The V end lost 5 bases, the J end lost 8 bases, and 21 bases lay between the germline ends. The CDR3 loop spans 16 amino acids. The CDR3 is CASSKNRERQGEKLFF. DNA for the CDR3: TGTGCCAGCAGTAAAAACCGGGAGAGGCAAGGCGAAAAACTGTTTTTT.

The chain employs TRBV13 and TRBJ2-2; D possibly corresponds to TRBD1 (6 bases). From germline, CDR1 is PRHDT and CDR2 FYEKMQ (reference sequence). The CDR3 extends over 15 amino acids. V lost 6 bases to trimming and J lost 5 bases, with 16 bases between them. The CDR3 DNA follows: TGTGCCAGCAGTTTGCAGGGGCCGGGGACCGGGGAGCTGTTTTTT. It translates to CASSLQGPGTGELFF.

This chain uses TRBV12-3 or TRBV12-4 with TRBJ2-7; 8 nucleotides match TRBD2. This CDR3 comprises 18 residues. With 4 bases clipped from V and 6 bases from J, the junction kept 20 bases outside the gene matches. The CDR3 DNA reads TGTGCCAGCAGTTCCACCCGGGACCCCAACGGGAGGGCCCCCGAGCAGTACTTC. This codes for CASSSTRDPNGRAPEQYF.

The genes are TRBV7-9 and TRBJ1-6; D unresolved. The V gene's germline CDR1 is SEHNR and CDR2 FQNEAQ (reference sequence). Trimming took 6 bases from V and 9 from J, leaving 18 bases between them. This CDR3 has 15 amino acids. CDR3 loop: CASSHDTLPSSPLHF. CDR3 DNA: TGTGCCAGCAGTCACGACACTCTCCCAAGTTCACCCCTCCACTTT.

This clonotype was counted only a few times. This rearrangement joins TRBV20-1 to TRBJ2-7; perhaps TRBD2 as D (6 bases). From germline, CDR1 is DFQATT and CDR2 SNEGSKA (reference sequence). CDR3 size: 17 residues. Trimming pared 3 bases from V and 3 bases from J, leaving 24 bases between. The CDR3 is CSARYTMQGAGLYEQYF. The CDR3 nucleotides read TGCAGTGCTAGGTACACTATGCAGGGAGCGGGTCTCTACGAGCAGTACTTC.